This record looks at one T cell receptor beta chain sequence and its context. These data are taken from a study of T-cell reconstitution after alpha-beta-depleted transplantation in children. Preparation of the TCRbeta library involved a method that used unique molecular identifiers. A single record per CDR3 protein comes from TCRdb applying MiXCR to the PCR reads. This sample has almost 400,000 distinct CDR3 sequences, with 20% found just once. The CDR3 contains 14 residues. V was cut by 0 bases and J by 5 bases, with 7 bases left in between. The V gene's germline CDR1 is SGHNT and CDR2 YENEEA. The chain links TRBV11-3 to TRBJ2-2, with unresolved D. The source material was PBMCs from the stem cell graft donor, sampled from the stem cell graft. The TCR comes from a human donor who donated a stem cell graft to a child with acute myeloid leukemia. The CDR3 loop is CASSLEWATGELFF. The DNA of the CDR3 is TGTGCCAGCAGCTTAGAGTGGGCTACCGGGGAGCTGTTTTTT.